One and the same sample provided the 31 T cell receptor beta chains below, sequenced in a study of tumor-infiltrating lymphocytes in glioblastoma multiforme. Three nested ARM-PCR rounds with V-beta and C-beta primers built TCRB libraries. From the multiplex PCR reads, TCRdb called clonotypes with MiXCR, one entry per CDR3 protein. The repertoire holds 15,000 to 20,000 distinct CDR3 sequences, with 65% to 80% as singletons. Sequenced input: peripheral blood. The receptors stem from a male donor with glioblastoma.

The rearrangement joins TRBV12-3 or TRBV12-4 to TRBJ2-6; D is unclear. The CDR3 is 13 amino acids. Trimming removed 3 bases at V and 3 bases at J, with 3 bases between. The chain's CDR3 is CASSLFGANVLTF. The CDR3 coding sequence is TGTGCCAGCAGTTTGTTTGGGGCCAACGTCCTGACTTTC.

Note on this clonotype: Germline is not matched at one junction end, which may reflect a read error. The chain has TRBV29-1 and TRBJ2-5; D gene unclear. The germline V gene has CDR1 SQVTM and CDR2 ANQGSEA. The CDR3 has 11 amino acids. As DNA, the CDR3 is TGCAACGTTGAAGAATCGGAAACCCAGTACTTC. Translated, it gives CNVEESETQYF.

The V and J genes are TRBV11-2 and TRBJ2-5; D is possibly TRBD2 (5 bases). The CDR3 runs 14 residues. CDR1 and CDR2 (germline): SGHAT, FQNNGV. The V gene lost 5 bases and the J gene lost 5 bases, with 15 bases spanning the gap. The CDR3 DNA reads TGTGCCAGCAGCCCCCGAGGGCTGATGGAGACCCAGTACTTC. Protein sequence: CASSPRGLMETQYF.

Points on this clonotype: One end of the junction does not line up with germline, which may come from a read error. This chain connects TRBV5-1 to TRBJ2-2, with a possible D match to TRBD2 (6 bases). The CDR3 length is 15 residues. The germline gives CDR1 SGHRS, CDR2 YFSETQ. DNA for the CDR3: TGCGCCAGCAGCTGGTTTCGAGGGGCTGGCGGGAAGCTGTTTTTT. The encoded protein is CASSWFRGAGGKLFF.

This chain joins TRBV7-9 and TRBJ2-3, with D possibly matching TRBD2 (6 bases). Germline CDR1 and CDR2: SEHNR and FQNEAQ (reference sequence). V was clipped by 5 bases and J by 10 bases, with 10 bases between them. The CDR3 is 11 amino acids. CDR3 sequence reads: CASSPREAQYF. The CDR3 coding sequence is TGTGCCAGCAGCCCGCGGGAAGCGCAGTATTTT.

Concerning this clonotype: This CDR3 fails to terminate in the conserved phenylalanine or tryptophan, so it likely reflects a read error. The gene calls are TRBV11-1 and TRBJ2-2, with D tentatively TRBD2 (6 bases). The CDR3 has 15 residues. Germline assignment: CDR1 SGHAT and CDR2 FQDESV (reference sequence). Written as DNA, the CDR3 is TGTGCCAGCAGCTTAGGGCTAGCGCACACCTGGGAGCTGTTTCTT. Translated, it gives CASSLGLAHTWELFL.

The chain carries TRBV6-1 and TRBJ2-7; D tentatively reads TRBD1 or TRBD2 (5 bases each). This CDR3 has 15 residues. V was cut by 2 bases and J by 0 bases, with 11 bases left in between. Germline V gives CDR1 MNHNS, CDR2 SASEGT. The CDR3 nucleotides are TGTGCCAGCAGTGAACGGGCAGGGAGCTCCTACGAGCAGTACTTC. Amino acids: CASSERAGSSYEQYF.

As concerns this clonotype: This may be a read error: a much more frequent sequence differs by one nucleotide. The V call is TRBV30, the J call TRBJ1-2; D gene unclear. CDR1 is GTSNPN, CDR2 SVGIG, per germline (reference sequence). The CDR3 is 11 amino acids. Trimming cost V 1 base and J 7 bases, with 7 bases left between them. CDR3: CAWSEGSGYTF. The CDR3 region has the DNA TGTGCCTGGAGTGAAGGGAGTGGCTACACCTTC.

This clonotype has at least ten counts. The gene calls are TRBV6-5 and TRBJ2-2; 7 bases map to TRBD1. J lost 6 bases, V lost 3 bases, and 4 bases had no gene match. The CDR3 runs 14 residues. Per germline, CDR1 MNHEY and CDR2 SVGAGI. The CDR3 coding sequence is TGTGCCAGCAGTTATAGTCAGGGGGCCGGGGAGCTGTTTTTT. Its protein is CASSYSQGAGELFF.

This clonotype was counted many times. The DNA of the CDR3 is TGCGCCAGCAGCCAAGATAGGTACAGATCTAACTATGGCTACACCTTC. It encodes CASSQDRYRSNYGYTF. V and J are TRBV4-1 and TRBJ1-2; D gene ambiguous. V dropped 0 bases and J dropped 0 bases, with 11 bases sitting between them. The V gene's germline CDR1 is MGHRA and CDR2 YSYEKL. This CDR3 has 16 amino acids.

J is TRBJ2-7 and V is TRBV10-3; D remains unclear. V shed 10 bases and J shed 6 bases, with 16 bases lying between them. The CDR3 extends over 12 amino acids. CDR1 is ENHRY and CDR2 is SYGVKD in the germline V gene. The CDR3 loop reads CATGEVLFEQYF. The CDR3 region has the DNA TGTGCCACGGGTGAGGTCCTGTTCGAGCAGTACTTC.

Notes on this clonotype: It is likely a read error, because the conserved phenylalanine at the end of the CDR3 is missing. This chain links TRBV6-2 or TRBV6-3 with TRBJ2-1, with 14 bases that match TRBD2. Per the germline V gene, CDR1 is MNHEY and CDR2 is SVGEGT. The V gene end was trimmed by 4 bases and the J gene end by 7 bases; junction bases not matched to a gene: 12. The CDR3 is made up of 18 amino acids. The CDR3 region has the DNA TGTGCCAGCAGTTCACAGTTTTTGGGGACTAGCGGGAGAAATGAGCAGTTCTTG. Its protein is CASSSQFLGTSGRNEQFL.

The sample holds many counts of this clonotype. The chain joins TRBV20-1 to TRBJ2-1; the D is unclear. This CDR3 is 17 amino acids long. V lost 0 bases, J lost 7 bases, and 22 bases lay in between. CDR1 and CDR2 from the germline V gene are DFQATT and SNEGSKA (reference sequence). CDR3 amino acids: CSARDPARKVMGNEQFF. CDR3 in DNA: TGCAGTGCTAGAGATCCCGCTCGGAAGGTGATGGGGAATGAGCAGTTCTTC.

V is TRBV7-9 and J is TRBJ1-6, with a weak D call TRBD1 (6 bases). This CDR3 comprises 14 residues. From germline, CDR1 is SEHNR and CDR2 FQNEAQ (reference sequence). V was trimmed by 4 bases and J by 11 bases, leaving 15 bases between them. Here the CDR3 DNA reads TGTGCCAGCAGCTCACCACAGGGTGGCCCACCCCTCCACTTT. Residues: CASSSPQGGPPLHF.

This clonotype was seen only a few times. Possible read error: a much larger clone is one base away. The gene calls are TRBV5-1 and TRBJ1-1, with D possibly being TRBD1 (5 bases). Looked up from germline, CDR1 is SGHRS and CDR2 is YFSETQ. The CDR3 runs 13 residues. The V end was cut by 7 bases, the J end by 9 bases, with 19 bases between. For the CDR3, the DNA is TGCGCCAGCGCCTTTGGGGGGGGGACTCAAGCTTTCTTT. Amino acid sequence: CASAFGGGTQAFF.

The chain has TRBV20-1 and TRBJ1-4, with 8 positions matching TRBD1. V lost 7 bases, J lost 0 bases, and 4 bases stayed unmatched. Germline V gene data show CDR1 as DFQATT and CDR2 as SNEGSKA (reference sequence). There are 14 residues in the CDR3. CDR3 sequence reads: CSVQTGATNEKLFF. The DNA for the CDR3 is TGCAGTGTCCAGACAGGGGCAACTAATGAAAAACTGTTTTTT.

To note about this clonotype: One junction end does not reproduce the germline sequence, and a read error may be involved. The V call is TRBV20-1, the J call TRBJ2-7, with D hard to call. The CDR3 extends over 13 amino acids. Germline V gene sequence: CDR1 DFQATT, CDR2 SNEGSKA (reference sequence). In DNA form, the CDR3 reads TGTAGTGCTAGAGCGTTTATGACCAACGAGCAGTACTTC. Translating gives CSARAFMTNEQYF.

This chain uses TRBV11-2 with TRBJ2-7, with a weak D call TRBD2 (7 bases). Germline lookup yields CDR1 SGHAT and CDR2 FQNNGV. With 3 bases removed from V and 8 bases from J, the gap between germline ends came to 11 bases. This CDR3 contains 12 residues. The CDR3 reads CASSLGGQKQYF. CDR3 nucleotides: TGTGCCAGCAGCTTGGGGGGGCAGAAGCAGTACTTC.

This chain links TRBV11-3 with TRBJ2-2; D is ambiguous. V was cut by 0 bases and J by 1 base, with 6 bases left in between. CDR1 SGHNT and CDR2 YENEEA come from the germline V gene. CDR3 size: 15 residues. The CDR3 DNA reads TGTGCCAGCAGCTTAGAGACAAAGAACACCGGGGAGCTGTTTTTT. This gives the protein CASSLETKNTGELFF. Looking up the rest from reference TRBV11-3 and TRBJ2-2 gives the full variable domain: EAGVVQSPRYKIIEKKQPVAFWCNPISGHNTLYWYLQNLGQGPELLIRYENEEAVDDSQLPKDRFSAERLKGVDSTLKIQPAELGDSAVYLCASSLETKNTGELFFGEGSRLTVL.

A remark on this clonotype: Possible read error: a much larger clone is one base away. CDR3 sequence (DNA): TGTGCCAGCAGCTTCCCCGGACTAGCGGGGGGGTCGGTGGATACGCAGTATTTT. Protein: CASSFPGLAGGSVDTQYF. The chain couples TRBV11-2 to TRBJ2-7; 15 nucleotides align to TRBD2. The J call is uncertain, as TRBJ2-3 better fits the DNA end. Germline assignment: CDR1 SGHAT and CDR2 FQNNGV. The CDR3 totals 18 residues.

Notes on this clonotype: The junction shows a germline mismatch at one end, possibly a read error. The CDR3 protein is CASSRIAGDNEQFF. CDR3 DNA: TGTGCCAGCAGCCGGATAGCGGGGGACAATGAGCAGTTCTTT. This sequence joins TRBV5-6 and TRBJ2-1; 9 bases line up with TRBD2. Looked up from germline, CDR1 is SGHDT and CDR2 is YYEEEE. The CDR3 loop spans 14 amino acids.

A remark on this clonotype: Relative to the germline gene, one junction end is altered; a read error may explain this. The chain employs TRBV5-8 and TRBJ2-5; TRBD1 matches 9 bases. Germline-derived CDR1 and CDR2 are SGHTS and YDEGEE. This CDR3 spans 16 amino acids. Written as DNA, the CDR3 is TGTGTCAGCAGCACCGAGACAGGGGGTCCAGGAGAGACCCAGTACTTC. Translating it yields CVSSTETGGPGETQYF.

The gene calls are TRBV6-2 or TRBV6-3 and TRBJ2-3, with 7 bases identical to TRBD2. With V trimmed by 10 bases and J by 2 bases, 12 bases remained unmatched. This CDR3 has 15 residues. Germline CDR1 MNHEY, CDR2 SVGEGT. As DNA, the CDR3 is TGTGCCACCAGGAGTATGGCGGGAGTCACAGATACGCAGTATTTT. It specifies CATRSMAGVTDTQYF.

Concerning this clonotype: A much larger clone sits a single nucleotide away, making a read error possible. This sequence joins TRBV7-9 and TRBJ2-4, with 14 bases that match TRBD2. Germline V gene lookup returns CDR1 SEHNR and CDR2 FQNEAQ (reference sequence). This CDR3 comprises 17 residues. Here the CDR3 reads CARSLGSGTSGRDIQYF. The CDR3 DNA follows: TGTGCCAGAAGCTTAGGATCCGGGACTAGCGGGAGAGACATTCAGTACTTC.

This clonotype showed up many times. This sequence joins TRBV20-1 and TRBJ2-1, with 8 bases fitting TRBD2. V shed 3 bases and J 0 bases; nucleotides not matched to a gene: 16. CDR1 is DFQATT and CDR2 is SNEGSKA in the germline V gene (reference sequence). There are 19 residues in the CDR3. The CDR3 loop reads CSASGRGSGSEISYNEQFF. The CDR3 bases are TGCAGTGCTAGTGGTCGCGGCAGCGGGAGTGAGATCTCCTACAATGAGCAGTTCTTC.

This chain's CDR3 is CSVEVRGARGSGANVLTF. CDR3 DNA: TGCAGCGTTGAAGTGCGGGGGGCGCGTGGCTCTGGGGCCAACGTCCTGACTTTC. The chain has TRBV29-1 and TRBJ2-6; 8 bases align to TRBD2. Losses at the gene ends were 1 base for V and 0 bases for J; bases not matched to a gene: 8. This CDR3 spans 18 amino acids. Germline V lookup: CDR1 SQVTM, CDR2 ANQGSEA.

There are many counts of this clonotype. The V gene is TRBV5-1, the J gene TRBJ2-3; 14 bases fit TRBD2. Germline CDR1 is SGHRS and CDR2 is YFSETQ. The CDR3 extends over 18 amino acids. V lost 4 bases, J lost 2 bases, and 9 bases stayed unmatched. The CDR3 spells CASSTGTSGGAFTDTQYF. In nucleotides, the CDR3 is TGCGCCAGCAGCACCGGGACTAGCGGGGGAGCCTTCACAGATACGCAGTATTTT.

As regards this clonotype: At one boundary the junction diverges from the germline segment, which might be a read error. The chain recombines TRBV20-1 with TRBJ2-1; 9 bases are shared with TRBD2. Germline V lookup: CDR1 DFQATT, CDR2 SNEGSKA (reference sequence). The CDR3 sequence is 14 residues long. The CDR3 DNA reads as TGCAGTGCAGCCGGGACTAGCCTTGGTTATGAGCACTTCTTC. This sequence encodes CSAAGTSLGYEHFF.

This clonotype showed up just once. The chain employs TRBV20-1 and TRBJ2-1, with a possible D match to TRBD2 (6 bases). Germline V gene sequence: CDR1 DFQATT, CDR2 SNEGSKA (reference sequence). The V end was cut by 5 bases, the J end by 0 bases, with 26 bases between. CDR3 size: 19 residues. CDR3 nucleotides: TGCAGTGCTCTCCCACCGGGACTGGCGGCACGAGTCTCCTACAATGAGCAGTTCTTC. Translated: CSALPPGLAARVSYNEQFF.

This clonotype was seen more than once but under ten times. This may arise from a read error, as a much more abundant clone is one base away. The chain carries TRBV11-2 and TRBJ2-7, with TRBD1 matching 10 bases. V lost 5 bases and J lost 9; bases outside the gene matches: 22. Germline V gene data show CDR1 as SGHAT and CDR2 as FQNNGV. The CDR3 is 18 residues long. CDR3 bases: TGTGCCAGCAGCACTCTTCAACTGACAGGGGGCCCTATACGGGTGCAGTACTTC. It translates to CASSTLQLTGGPIRVQYF.

This clonotype was observed once. The germline gene is not matched at one end of the junction; a read error may be the cause. The V call is TRBV7-9, the J call TRBJ2-3; 15 positions agree with TRBD2. Germline V gene data show CDR1 as SEHNR and CDR2 as FQNEAQ (reference sequence). CDR3 length equals 17 residues. The CDR3: CVSSFGLAGGEADTQYF. CDR3 DNA: TGTGTCAGCAGTTTTGGACTAGCGGGAGGGGAGGCGGATACGCAGTATTTT.